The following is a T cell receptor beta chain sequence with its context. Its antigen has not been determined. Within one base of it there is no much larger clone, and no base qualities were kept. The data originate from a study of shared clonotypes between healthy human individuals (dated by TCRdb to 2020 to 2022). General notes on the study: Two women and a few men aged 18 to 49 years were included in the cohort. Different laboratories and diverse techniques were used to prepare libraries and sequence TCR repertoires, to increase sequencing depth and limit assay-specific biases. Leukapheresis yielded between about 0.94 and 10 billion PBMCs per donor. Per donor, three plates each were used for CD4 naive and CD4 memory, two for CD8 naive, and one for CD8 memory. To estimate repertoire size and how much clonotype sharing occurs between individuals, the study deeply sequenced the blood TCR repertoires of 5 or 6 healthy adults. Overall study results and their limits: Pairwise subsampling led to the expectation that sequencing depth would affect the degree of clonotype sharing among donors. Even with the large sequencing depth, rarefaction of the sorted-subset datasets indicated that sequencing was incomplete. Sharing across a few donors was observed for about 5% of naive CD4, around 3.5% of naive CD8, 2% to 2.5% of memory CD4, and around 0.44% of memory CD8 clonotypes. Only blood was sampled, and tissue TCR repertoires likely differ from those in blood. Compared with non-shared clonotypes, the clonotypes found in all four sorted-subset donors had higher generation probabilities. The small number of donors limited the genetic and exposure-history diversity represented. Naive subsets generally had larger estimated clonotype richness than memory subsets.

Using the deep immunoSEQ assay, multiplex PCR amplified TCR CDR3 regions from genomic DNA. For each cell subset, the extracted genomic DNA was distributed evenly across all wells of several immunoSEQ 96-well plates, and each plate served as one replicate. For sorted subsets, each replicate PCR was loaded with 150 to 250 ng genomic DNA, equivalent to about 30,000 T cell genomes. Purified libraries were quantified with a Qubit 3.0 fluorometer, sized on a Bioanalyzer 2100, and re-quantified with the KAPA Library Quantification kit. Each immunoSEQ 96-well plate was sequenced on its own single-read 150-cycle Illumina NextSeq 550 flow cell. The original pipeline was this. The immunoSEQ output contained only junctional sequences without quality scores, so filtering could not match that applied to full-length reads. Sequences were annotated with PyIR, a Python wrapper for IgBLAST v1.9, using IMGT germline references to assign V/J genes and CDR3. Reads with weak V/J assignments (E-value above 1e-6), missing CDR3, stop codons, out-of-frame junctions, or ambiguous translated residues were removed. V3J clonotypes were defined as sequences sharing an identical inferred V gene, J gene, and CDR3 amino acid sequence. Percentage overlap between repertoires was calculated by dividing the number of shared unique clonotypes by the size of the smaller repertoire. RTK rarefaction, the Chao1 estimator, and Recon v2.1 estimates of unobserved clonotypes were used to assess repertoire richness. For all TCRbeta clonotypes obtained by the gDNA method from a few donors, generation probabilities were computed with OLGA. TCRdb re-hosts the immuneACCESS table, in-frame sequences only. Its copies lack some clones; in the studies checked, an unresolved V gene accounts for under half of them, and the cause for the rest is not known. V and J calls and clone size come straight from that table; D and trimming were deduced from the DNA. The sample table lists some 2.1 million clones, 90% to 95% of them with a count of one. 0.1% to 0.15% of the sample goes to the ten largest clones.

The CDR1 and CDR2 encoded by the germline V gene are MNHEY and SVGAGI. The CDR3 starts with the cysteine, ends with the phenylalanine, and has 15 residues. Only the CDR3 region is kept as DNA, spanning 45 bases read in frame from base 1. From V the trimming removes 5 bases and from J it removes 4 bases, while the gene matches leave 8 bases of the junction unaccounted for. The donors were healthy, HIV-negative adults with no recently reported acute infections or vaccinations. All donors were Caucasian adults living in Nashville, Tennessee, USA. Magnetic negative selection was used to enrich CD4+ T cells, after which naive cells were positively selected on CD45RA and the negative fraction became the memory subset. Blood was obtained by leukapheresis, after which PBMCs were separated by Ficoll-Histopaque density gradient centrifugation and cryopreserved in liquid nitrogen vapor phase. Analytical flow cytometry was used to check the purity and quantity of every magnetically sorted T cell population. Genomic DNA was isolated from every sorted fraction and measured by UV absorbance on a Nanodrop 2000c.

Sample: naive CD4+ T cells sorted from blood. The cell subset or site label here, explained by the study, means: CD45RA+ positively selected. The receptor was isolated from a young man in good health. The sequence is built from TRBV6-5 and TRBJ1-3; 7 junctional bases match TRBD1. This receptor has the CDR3 CASSLNRGTGNTIYF. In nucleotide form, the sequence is TGTGCCAGCAGTCTAAACAGGGGAACAGGAAACACCATATATTTT.